Following are 32 T cell receptor delta chains from one sample sequenced in a study of gamma-delta T cells after stem cell transplantation. TCRdb reapplied CATT to the RT-PCR reads. The sample includes about 2,500 delta-chain clones, around 32% seen only once; the top ten take roughly a third. The sample was gamma-delta T cells. The receptors come from a human donor. It is not recorded whose cells these are; they may come from a transplant donor.

This chain links TRDV2 with TRDJ1, with 9 bases aligning to TRDD3. V lost 3 bases and J lost 3; bases outside the gene matches: 7. CDR1 is GEAIGNYY and CDR2 is EKD in the germline V gene. The CDR3 totals 15 residues. The CDR3 spells CACDPWGMGSDKLIF. Written as DNA, the CDR3 is TGTGCCTGTGACCCCTGGGGGATGGGGTCCGATAAACTCATCTTT.

This clone was found a few times. A far larger clone lies a single base away; this is likely a read error. The chain couples TRDV2 to TRDJ1; 13 bases map to TRDD3. The CDR3 has 24 amino acids. From germline, CDR1 is GEAIGNYY and CDR2 EKD. The chain's CDR3 is CACDTLILGDTHITDTRGTDKLTF. In DNA form, the CDR3 reads TGTGCCTGTGACACCCTAATACTGGGGGATACGCACATTACAGACACCCGGGGGACCGATAAACTCACCTTT.

This clone qualifies as medium-sized. With a far larger clone one base away, a read error is the likely cause. Other DNA sequences from this sample encode an identical CDR3 as well. The chain is built from TRDV2 and TRDJ3; 7 positions agree with TRDD3. The length of the CDR3 is 25 residues. Germline loops: CDR1 GEAIGNYY, CDR2 EKD. The CDR3: CACDTVSGWGTPLRLSSWDTRQMFF. Written as DNA, the CDR3 is TGTGCCTGTGACACCGTGAGTGGATGGGGGACCCCGCTTCGTTTATCGTCCTGGGACACCCGACAAATGTTTTTC.

By share, this clone ranks as large (0.1 to 1%). This chain connects TRDV2 to TRDJ1, with D tentatively TRDD1 (5 bases). The germline CDR1 and CDR2 sequences are GEAIGNYY and EKD. Trimming left V 1 base short and J 3 bases short, with 20 bases between. CDR3 length equals 17 residues. The DNA for the CDR3 is TGTGCCTGTGACACGATAGTTCCCGTACCAAACGCCGATAAACTCATCTTT. This translates into CACDTIVPVPNADKLIF.

This rearrangement joins TRDV2 to TRDJ1; TRDD3 agrees at 9 bases. V was clipped by 9 bases and J by 2 bases; unmatched bases: 21. The CDR3 contains 18 residues. Germline V gene data show CDR1 as GEAIGNYY and CDR2 as EKD. CDR3 coding DNA: TGTGCCACCAGGGGGTGTGACTGGGGGAGGAGTAGGACCGATAAACTCATCTTT. Protein product: CATRGCDWGRSRTDKLIF.

CDR3 DNA: TGTGCCTGTGCTGAACTGGGGATACACACCGATAAACTCATCTTT. The encoded protein is CACAELGIHTDKLIF. This chain joins TRDV2 and TRDJ1, with 8 bases fitting TRDD3. Per germline, CDR1 GEAIGNYY and CDR2 EKD. The CDR3 is 15 residues long. V trimming: 5 bases; J trimming: 0 bases; junction bases outside the gene matches: 7.

This chain uses TRDV2 with TRDJ1, with 8 positions matching TRDD3. This CDR3 spans 17 amino acids. The germline CDR1 and CDR2 sequences are GEAIGNYY and EKD. The junction had 8 bases not matched to a gene; V was cut back by 0 bases and J by 0 bases. CDR3 loop: CACDTVGLGVDTDKLIF. CDR3 sequence (DNA): TGTGCCTGTGACACCGTCGGACTGGGGGTTGACACCGATAAACTCATCTTT.

This clone was found a few times. This may be a read error: a much more frequent sequence differs by one nucleotide. The sample has other DNA sequences that encode this CDR3 too. The V gene is TRDV2, the J gene TRDJ1; 9 positions agree with TRDD3. V lost 1 base and J lost 11; bases outside the gene matches: 16. This CDR3 region has 16 residues. Germline V gene data show CDR1 as GEAIGNYY and CDR2 as EKD. CDR3 residues: CACDTLRGGDTRKLIF. The CDR3 DNA follows: TGTGCCTGTGACACGCTCCGTGGGGGGGATACTAGGAAGCTCATCTTT.

This clone is medium-sized by share. CDR3 DNA: TGTGCCTGTGACACCGGAAATTGGGGGATACGGTACACCGATAAACTCATCTTT. This sequence encodes CACDTGNWGIRYTDKLIF. The chain joins TRDV2 to TRDJ1; TRDD3 matches at 11 bases. Unmatched junction bases numbered 8, after V lost 0 bases and J lost 0 bases. Germline V CDR1 and CDR2: GEAIGNYY, EKD. CDR3 length: 18 amino acids.

This clone showed up just a few times. A far larger clone is one nucleotide away, so this likely arose from a read error. At the DNA level, this CDR3 is encoded by other sequences in the same sample as well. This chain links TRDV2 with TRDJ1, with 12 nucleotides matching TRDD3. Germline CDR1 GEAIGNYY, CDR2 EKD. The CDR3 is made up of 16 amino acids. CDR3 protein: CACEQLGDTPTDKLIF. DNA for the CDR3: TGTGCATGTGAACAACTGGGGGATACTCCCACCGATAAACTCATCTTT.

The V gene is TRDV2, the J gene TRDJ1, with TRDD3 identical over 10 bases. The CDR3 consists of 19 residues. V shed 3 bases, J shed 4 bases, and the junction held 19 bases outside the gene matches. The germline CDR1 and CDR2 sequences are GEAIGNYY and EKD. CDR3 bases: TGTGCCTGTGACGCCCTATCGGACCTCCGGGGGGATACGGGCGATAAACTCATCTTT. Translated, it gives CACDALSDLRGDTGDKLIF.

A word on this clone: This may arise from a read error, as a much more abundant clone is one base away. The chain combines TRDV2 with TRDJ1, with 7 nucleotides matching TRDD3. Germline CDR1 and CDR2: GEAIGNYY and EKD. The CDR3 loop spans 15 amino acids. This CDR3 reads CACDALGTYTDNLIF. CDR3 DNA: TGTGCCTGTGACGCACTGGGGACCTATACCGATAACCTCATCTTT.

This clone was detected a few times. CDR3 nucleotide sequence: TGTGCCTGTGACATACTGGGGGATACAAAAATGTACACCGATAAACTCATCTTT. It specifies CACDILGDTKMYTDKLIF. The rearrangement links TRDV2 to TRDJ1; 12 nucleotides match TRDD3. V trimming: 2 bases; J trimming: 0 bases; junction bases outside the gene matches: 9. This CDR3 is 18 amino acids long. Germline loops: CDR1 GEAIGNYY, CDR2 EKD.

The chain joins TRDV2 to TRDJ3, with D perhaps TRDD3 (6 bases). CDR3 length: 19 amino acids. Between the trimmed V and J ends, which lost 1 base and 2 bases, there was a span of 17 bases. Germline values: CDR1 GEAIGNYY, CDR2 EKD. The CDR3 region is CACDTVLGKVAWDTRQMFF. The CDR3 coding sequence is TGTGCCTGTGACACTGTACTGGGTAAGGTCGCCTGGGACACCCGACAGATGTTTTTC.

About this clone itself: It may be a read error: a sequence one base away is much more abundant. V and J are TRDV2 and TRDJ1; tentative D call: TRDD3 (5 bases). This CDR3 spans 15 amino acids. Germline V gives CDR1 GEAIGNYY, CDR2 EKD. The CDR3 protein is CARDTVGSKTDKLIF. The CDR3 DNA sequence: TGTGCCCGTGACACCGTGGGGTCTAAGACCGATAAACTCATCTTT.

Only a few counts were recorded for this clone. The chain carries TRDV2 and TRDJ3; 7 nucleotides line up with TRDD3. The germline CDR1 and CDR2 sequences are GEAIGNYY and EKD. The J segment lost 1 base and the V segment lost 3 bases, leaving 8 bases of the junction unmatched. This CDR3 region has 18 residues. CDR3 sequence (DNA): TGTGCCTGTGACCTTACTGGGGCCAAATCCTGGGACACCCGACAGATGTTTTTC. It codes for CACDLTGAKSWDTRQMFF.

DNA for the CDR3: TGTGCTCTTGGGGAACTACGGTTGGGGGATACGCGGTCCGATAAACTCATCTTT. Amino acids: CALGELRLGDTRSDKLIF. The V gene is TRDV1, the J gene TRDJ1, with 11 nucleotides matching TRDD3. Germline values: CDR1 TSWWSYY, CDR2 QGS. CDR3 size: 18 residues. Trimming took 0 bases from V and 3 from J; bases not matched to a gene: 9.

V usage is TRDV2 and J usage is TRDJ1; the D gene is possibly TRDD3 (6 bases). The germline V gene has CDR1 GEAIGNYY and CDR2 EKD. CDR3 length: 20 amino acids. The V end was cut by 1 base, the J end by 1 base, with 27 bases between. The CDR3 is CACDTIPVSYLGTTTDKLIF. In nucleotides, the CDR3 is TGTGCCTGTGACACAATACCCGTATCCTATCTGGGGACGACCACCGATAAACTCATCTTT.

As regards this clone: Since a far larger clone is one base different, this is likely a read error. Different DNA sequences within this sample yield the same CDR3. The chain carries TRDV2 and TRDJ1, with D possibly TRDD3 on 5 matching bases. This CDR3 region has 16 residues. CDR1 GEAIGNYY and CDR2 EKD come from the germline V gene. CDR3 residues: CACDTVGSLYTDKLIF. The DNA for the CDR3 is TGTGCCTGTGACACCGTGGGGAGCTTGTACACCGATAAGCTCATCTTT.

The chain has TRDV2 and TRDJ3, with 7 nucleotides matching TRDD3. This CDR3 comprises 18 residues. With V trimmed by 0 bases and J by 0 bases, 4 bases remained unmatched. CDR1 is GEAIGNYY, CDR2 EKD, per germline. CDR3 in DNA: TGTGCCTGTGACACCGCTGGGGGTTTCTCCTGGGACACCCGACAGATGTTTTTC. The encoded protein is CACDTAGGFSWDTRQMFF.

The CDR3 sequence: CACDTVGKTGGSYTDKLIF. The CDR3 DNA sequence: TGTGCCTGTGACACCGTGGGGAAGACTGGGGGATCGTACACCGATAAACTCATCTTT. The chain employs TRDV2 and TRDJ1, with 10 nucleotides matching TRDD3. The CDR3 length is 19 residues. Unmatched junction bases numbered 12, after V lost 0 bases and J lost 0 bases. Germline loops: CDR1 GEAIGNYY, CDR2 EKD.

Points on this clone: It may be a read error: a sequence one base away is much more abundant. Written as DNA, the CDR3 is TGTGCCTGTGACACCGTTCGGGGGGGATACGCATTATCACCCGATAACCTCATCTTT. This encodes CACDTVRGGYALSPDNLIF. The chain carries TRDV2 and TRDJ1; 10 bases line up with TRDD3. This CDR3 is 19 amino acids long. Germline V CDR1 and CDR2: GEAIGNYY, EKD.

This clone has just a few counts. The chain couples TRDV2 to TRDJ1; the match to TRDD3 covers 9 bases. V lost 4 bases to trimming and J lost 2 bases; unmatched junction nucleotides: 10. This CDR3 has 16 residues. CDR1 and CDR2 (germline): GEAIGNYY, EKD. CDR3 sequence: CACEGLGDVYTDKLIF. In DNA, the CDR3 is TGTGCCTGTGAAGGGCTGGGGGATGTCTATACCGATAAACTCATCTTT.

The chain carries TRDV2 and TRDJ1; TRDD3 matches 13 bases. V lost 3 bases and J lost 3; bases outside the gene matches: 12. The CDR3 runs 18 residues. Germline assignment: CDR1 GEAIGNYY and CDR2 EKD. The CDR3 sequence: CACDAVLGDTRVPDKLIF. In DNA form, the CDR3 reads TGTGCCTGTGACGCCGTACTGGGGGATACGCGAGTTCCCGATAAACTCATCTTT.

This clone occurred a few times. V and J are TRDV2 and TRDJ1; the D gene is possibly TRDD3 (6 bases). V lost 1 base, J lost 3 bases, and 11 bases lay in between. The V gene's germline CDR1 is GEAIGNYY and CDR2 EKD. The CDR3 runs to 14 residues. The CDR3 loop is CACDTMTGPDKLIF. The CDR3 coding sequence is TGTGCCTGTGACACTATGACTGGGCCCGATAAACTCATCTTT.

The chain combines TRDV2 with TRDJ3; 11 bases are shared with TRDD3. V trimming: 4 bases; J trimming: 0 bases; junction bases outside the gene matches: 7. Looked up from germline, CDR1 is GEAIGNYY and CDR2 is EKD. The CDR3 has 19 residues. The CDR3 is CACDILGDTSSWDTRQMFF. The CDR3 coding sequence is TGTGCCTGTGATATTTTGGGGGATACGAGCTCCTGGGACACCCGACAGATGTTTTTC.

In its sample, this clone ranks as medium-sized. This chain links TRDV2 with TRDJ1, with TRDD3 matching over 7 bases. The junction had 12 bases not matched to a gene; V was cut back by 3 bases and J by 0 bases. The CDR3 totals 17 residues. The germline CDR1 and CDR2 sequences are GEAIGNYY and EKD. The chain's CDR3 is CACDVLGGGSYTDKLIF. DNA of the CDR3: TGTGCCTGTGACGTTCTGGGGGGAGGATCGTACACCGATAAACTCATCTTT.

Judged by abundance, this clone is medium-sized. The chain is built from TRDV2 and TRDJ1, with 9 bases identical to TRDD3. There are 18 residues in the CDR3. Germline CDR1 and CDR2: GEAIGNYY and EKD. The V segment lost 0 bases and the J segment 0 bases; nucleotides outside the gene matches: 10. The CDR3 loop is CACDTVGGIPTYTDKLIF. The CDR3 coding sequence is TGTGCCTGTGACACCGTAGGGGGGATACCAACGTACACCGATAAACTCATCTTT.

This clone was counted between two and nine times. A far larger clone is off by one base, so a read error is likely. V usage is TRDV3 and J usage is TRDJ1; no reliable D call. The CDR3 contains 15 residues. CDR1 is TVYSNPD and CDR2 is GDNSRS in the germline V gene (reference sequence). CDR3 loop: CAFETPISHADKPIF. In DNA, the CDR3 is TGTGCCTTTGAGACCCCTATATCCCACGCCGATAAACCCATCTTT.

There are a few counts of this clone. The gene calls are TRDV2 and TRDJ3, with 12 bases matching TRDD3. The germline CDR1 and CDR2 sequences are GEAIGNYY and EKD. Trimming took 0 bases from V and 0 from J; bases not matched to a gene: 14. This CDR3 spans 23 amino acids. The CDR3 here is CACDTASTGGYTTSSWDTRQMFF. The CDR3 DNA reads as TGTGCCTGTGACACCGCTAGTACTGGGGGATACACAACTTCCTCCTGGGACACCCGACAGATGTTTTTC.

Points on this clone: This CDR3 is also generated by other DNA sequences in the sample. This chain connects TRDV2 to TRDJ1; D gene ambiguous. The CDR3 consists of 20 residues. Trimming pared 3 bases from V and 0 bases from J, leaving 28 bases between. Germline V gene sequence: CDR1 GEAIGNYY, CDR2 EKD. Written as DNA, the CDR3 is TGTGCCTGTGACTCCCTAGAAGCAGGCGTAGGAGACAATTACACCGATAAACTCATCTTT. It translates to CACDSLEAGVGDNYTDKLIF.

The chain links TRDV2 to TRDJ3; 13 bases match TRDD3. V shed 4 bases and J 6 bases; nucleotides not matched to a gene: 14. The CDR3 totals 20 residues. Germline V gene data show CDR1 as GEAIGNYY and CDR2 as EKD. CDR3 sequence: CACERLGDTHQSKDTRQMFF. The CDR3 region has the DNA TGTGCCTGTGAGCGACTGGGGGATACGCACCAAAGCAAGGACACCCGACAGATGTTTTTC.